Below are 6 T cell receptor beta chains sequenced from a single sample in a study of blood T cell repertoires in COVID-19. Profiled with immunoSEQ multiplex PCR; TCRdb holds only in-frame clones, not every one. The table shows a few hundred thousand clones, with roughly nine tenths occurring only once. The sequenced material came from peripheral blood. The receptors derive from a woman in her forties or fifties who had recovered from COVID-19.

This chain connects TRBV28 to TRBJ1-2, with D perhaps matching TRBD1 (5 bases). The CDR3 has 14 amino acids. Looked up from germline, CDR1 is MDHEN and CDR2 is SYDVKM. Trimming took 7 bases from V and 4 from J, leaving 16 bases between them. The CDR3 sequence: CASTSGTVVYGYTF. In DNA, the CDR3 is TGTGCCAGCACCTCCGGGACTGTCGTCTATGGCTACACCTTC.

V is TRBV5-4 and J is TRBJ2-1, with 7 bases that match TRBD2. Germline loops: CDR1 SGHNT, CDR2 YYREEE (reference sequence). CDR3 length equals 19 residues. With V trimmed by 2 bases and J by 0 bases, 14 bases remained unmatched. The chain's CDR3 is CASSFGPAGPLSSYNEQFF. For the CDR3, the DNA is TGTGCCAGCAGCTTCGGGCCAGCGGGGCCCTTAAGCTCCTACAATGAGCAGTTCTTC.

The sample holds a few counts of this clone. The chain couples TRBV11-2 to TRBJ2-7; weak D call: TRBD2 (5 bases). V shed 3 bases and J shed 3 bases, with 12 bases lying between them. The germline gives CDR1 SGHAT, CDR2 FQNNGV. The CDR3 spans 14 residues. The CDR3 spells CASSFLGGVYEQYF. CDR3 DNA: TGTGCCAGCAGCTTTCTCGGAGGCGTCTACGAGCAGTACTTC. Full variable domain (outside the CDR3, taken from reference TRBV11-2 and TRBJ2-7): EAGVAQSPRYKIIEKRQSVAFWCNPISGHATLYWYQQILGQGPKLLIQFQNNGVVDDSQLPKDRFSAERLKGVDSTLKIQPAKLEDSAVYLCASSFLGGVYEQYFGPGTRLTVT.

J is TRBJ2-1 and V is TRBV7-8, with TRBD2 identical over 10 bases. The CDR3 loop spans 14 amino acids. CDR1 and CDR2 (germline): SGHVS, FQNEAQ. Trimming at V came to 4 bases and at J to 4 bases, leaving 1 base not matched to a gene. CDR3 loop: CASSSSGGYNEQFF. CDR3 nucleotide sequence: TGTGCCAGCAGCTCTAGCGGGGGTTACAATGAGCAGTTCTTC. The entire variable domain, with the rest obtained from reference TRBV7-8 and TRBJ2-1, is as follows: GAGVSQSPRYKVAKRGQDVALRCDPISGHVSLFWYQQALGQGPEFLTYFQNEAQLDKSGLPSDRFFAERPEGSVSTLKIQRTQQEDSAVYLCASSSSGGYNEQFFGPGTRLTVL.

This chain links TRBV5-4 with TRBJ1-4, with D unresolved. The CDR3 consists of 14 residues. Germline V CDR1 and CDR2: SGHNT, YYREEE (reference sequence). Trimming cost V 0 bases and J 3 bases, with 6 bases left between them. This CDR3 is CASSLGASNEKLFF. The CDR3, as DNA: TGTGCCAGCAGCTTGGGGGCTTCTAATGAAAAACTGTTTTTT.

The chain combines TRBV14 with TRBJ1-2, with no clear D. With 0 bases removed from V and 2 bases from J, the gap between germline ends came to 10 bases. The CDR3 contains 15 residues. Germline CDR1 and CDR2: SGHDN and FVKESK. The CDR3 here is CASSQDIMANYGYTF. For the CDR3, the DNA is TGTGCCAGCAGCCAAGATATAATGGCCAACTATGGCTACACCTTC.